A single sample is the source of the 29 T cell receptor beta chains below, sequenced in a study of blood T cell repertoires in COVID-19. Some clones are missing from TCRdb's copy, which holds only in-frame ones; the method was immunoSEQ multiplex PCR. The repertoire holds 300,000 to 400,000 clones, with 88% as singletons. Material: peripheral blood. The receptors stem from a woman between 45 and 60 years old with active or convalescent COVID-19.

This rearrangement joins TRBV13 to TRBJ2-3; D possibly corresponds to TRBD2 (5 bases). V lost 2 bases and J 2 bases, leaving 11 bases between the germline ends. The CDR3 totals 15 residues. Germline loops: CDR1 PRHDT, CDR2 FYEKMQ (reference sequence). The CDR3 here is CASSLWERATDTQYF. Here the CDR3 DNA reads TGTGCCAGCAGCTTATGGGAGAGGGCCACAGATACGCAGTATTTT.

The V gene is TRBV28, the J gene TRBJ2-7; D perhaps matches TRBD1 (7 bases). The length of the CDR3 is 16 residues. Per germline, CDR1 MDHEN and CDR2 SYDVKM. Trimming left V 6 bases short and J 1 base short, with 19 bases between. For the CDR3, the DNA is TGTGCCAGCAGAGGAGAGACGGGGGACAGATCCTACGAGCAGTACTTC. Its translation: CASRGETGDRSYEQYF.

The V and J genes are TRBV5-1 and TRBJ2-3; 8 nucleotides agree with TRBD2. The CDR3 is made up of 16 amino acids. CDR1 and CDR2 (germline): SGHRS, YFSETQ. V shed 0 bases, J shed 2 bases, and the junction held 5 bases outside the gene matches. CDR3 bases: TGCGCCAGCAGCTTGGCCTTAGCGGGATCCACAGATACGCAGTATTTT. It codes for CASSLALAGSTDTQYF. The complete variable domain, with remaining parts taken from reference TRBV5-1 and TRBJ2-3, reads KAGVTQTPRYLIKTRGQQVTLSCSPISGHRSVSWYQQTPGQGLQFLFEYFSETQRNKGNFPGRFSGRQFSNSRSEMNVSTLELGDSALYLCASSLALAGSTDTQYFGPGTRLTVL.

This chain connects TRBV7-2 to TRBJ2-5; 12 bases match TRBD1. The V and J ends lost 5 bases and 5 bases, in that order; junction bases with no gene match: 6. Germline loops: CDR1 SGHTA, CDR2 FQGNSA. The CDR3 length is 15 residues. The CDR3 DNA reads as TGTGCCAGCAGCAAGGGACAGGGGGCATGGGAGACCCAGTACTTC. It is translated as CASSKGQGAWETQYF.

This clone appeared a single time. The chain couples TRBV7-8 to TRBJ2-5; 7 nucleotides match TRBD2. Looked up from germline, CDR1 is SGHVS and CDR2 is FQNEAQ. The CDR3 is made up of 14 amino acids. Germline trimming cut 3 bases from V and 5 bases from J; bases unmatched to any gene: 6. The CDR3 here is CASSFYGEGETQYF. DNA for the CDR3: TGTGCCAGCAGCTTTTATGGGGAGGGGGAGACCCAGTACTTC.

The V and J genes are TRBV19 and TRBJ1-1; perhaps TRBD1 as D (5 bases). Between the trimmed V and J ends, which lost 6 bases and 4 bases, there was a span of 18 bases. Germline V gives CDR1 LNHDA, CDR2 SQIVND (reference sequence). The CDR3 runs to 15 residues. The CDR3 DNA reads TGTGCCAGTAGGACCGGGACTGGGGGGGTCACTGAAGCTTTCTTT. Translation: CASRTGTGGVTEAFF. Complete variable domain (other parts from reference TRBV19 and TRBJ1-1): DGGITQSPKYLFRKEGQNVTLSCEQNLNHDAMYWYRQDPGQGLRLIYYSQIVNDFQKGDIAEGYSVSREKKESFPLTVTSAQKNPTAFYLCASRTGTGGVTEAFFGQGTRLTVV.

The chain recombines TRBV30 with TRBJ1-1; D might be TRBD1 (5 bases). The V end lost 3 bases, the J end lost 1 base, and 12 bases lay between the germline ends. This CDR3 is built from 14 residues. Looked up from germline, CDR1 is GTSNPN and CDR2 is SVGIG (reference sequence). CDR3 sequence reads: CAWSYGQPNTEAFF. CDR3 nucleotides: TGTGCCTGGAGCTATGGACAACCGAACACTGAAGCTTTCTTT.

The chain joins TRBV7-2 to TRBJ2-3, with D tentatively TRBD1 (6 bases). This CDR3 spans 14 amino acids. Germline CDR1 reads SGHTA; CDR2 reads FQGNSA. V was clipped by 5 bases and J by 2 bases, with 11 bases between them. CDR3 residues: CASSRDTLTDTQYF. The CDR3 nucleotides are TGTGCCAGCAGCCGGGACACCCTCACAGATACGCAGTATTTT.

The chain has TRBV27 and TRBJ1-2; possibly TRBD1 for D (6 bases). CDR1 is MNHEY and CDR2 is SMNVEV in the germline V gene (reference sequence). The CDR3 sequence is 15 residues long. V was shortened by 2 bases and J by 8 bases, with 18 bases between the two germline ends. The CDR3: CASSLGGQPFRGYTF. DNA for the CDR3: TGTGCCAGCAGTTTAGGCGGACAGCCATTCAGGGGCTACACCTTC.

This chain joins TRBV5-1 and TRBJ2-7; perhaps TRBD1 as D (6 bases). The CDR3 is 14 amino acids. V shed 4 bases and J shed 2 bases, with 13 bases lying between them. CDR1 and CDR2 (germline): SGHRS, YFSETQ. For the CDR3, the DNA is TGCGCCAGCAGCAAAATTCCAGGGGCCTACGAGCAGTACTTC. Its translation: CASSKIPGAYEQYF.

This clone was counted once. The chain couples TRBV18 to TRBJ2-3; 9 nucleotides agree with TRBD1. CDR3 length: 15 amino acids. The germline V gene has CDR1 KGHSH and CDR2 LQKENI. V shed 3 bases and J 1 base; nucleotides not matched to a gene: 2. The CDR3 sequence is CASSPGTGRTDTQYF. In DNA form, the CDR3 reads TGTGCCAGCTCACCCGGGACAGGGCGCACAGATACGCAGTATTTT.

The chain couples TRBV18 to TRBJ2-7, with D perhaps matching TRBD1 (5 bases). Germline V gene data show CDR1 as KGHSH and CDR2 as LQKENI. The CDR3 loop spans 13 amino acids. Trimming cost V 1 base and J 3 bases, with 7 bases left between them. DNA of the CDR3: TGTGCCAGCTCACCACGCGACAGCTACGAGCAGTACTTC. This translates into CASSPRDSYEQYF.

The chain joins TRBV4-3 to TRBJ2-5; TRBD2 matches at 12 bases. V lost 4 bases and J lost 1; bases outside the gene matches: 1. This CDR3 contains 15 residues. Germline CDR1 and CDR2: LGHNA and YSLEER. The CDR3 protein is CASSRTSGTQETQYF. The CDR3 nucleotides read TGCGCCAGCAGCCGGACTAGCGGGACCCAAGAGACCCAGTACTTC.

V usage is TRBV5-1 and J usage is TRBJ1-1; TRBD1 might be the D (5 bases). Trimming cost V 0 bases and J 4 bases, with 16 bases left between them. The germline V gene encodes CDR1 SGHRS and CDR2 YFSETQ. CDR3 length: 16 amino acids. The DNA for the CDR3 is TGCGCCAGCAGCTTGGGCATGGCAGGGAGGGTCACTGAAGCTTTCTTT. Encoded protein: CASSLGMAGRVTEAFF.

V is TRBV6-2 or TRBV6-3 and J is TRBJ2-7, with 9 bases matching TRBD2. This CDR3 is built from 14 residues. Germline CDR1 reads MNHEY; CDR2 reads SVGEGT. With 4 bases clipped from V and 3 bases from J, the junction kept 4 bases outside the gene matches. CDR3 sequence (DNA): TGTGCCAGCAGTTGGGCTAGCGGGAACTACGAGCAGTACTTC. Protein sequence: CASSWASGNYEQYF.

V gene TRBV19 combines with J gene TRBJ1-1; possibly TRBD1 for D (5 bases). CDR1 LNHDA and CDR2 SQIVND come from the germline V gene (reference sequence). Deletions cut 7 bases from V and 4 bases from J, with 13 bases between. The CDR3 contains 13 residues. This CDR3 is CASMGRTFTEAFF. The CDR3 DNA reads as TGTGCCAGTATGGGGCGTACGTTCACTGAAGCTTTCTTT.

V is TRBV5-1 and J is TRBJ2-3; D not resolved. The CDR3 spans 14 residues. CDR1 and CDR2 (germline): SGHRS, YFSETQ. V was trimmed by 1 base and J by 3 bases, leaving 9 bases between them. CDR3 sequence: CASSLSRVTDTQYF. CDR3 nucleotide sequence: TGCGCCAGCAGCTTGTCACGAGTGACAGATACGCAGTATTTT. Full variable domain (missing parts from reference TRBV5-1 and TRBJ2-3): KAGVTQTPRYLIKTRGQQVTLSCSPISGHRSVSWYQQTPGQGLQFLFEYFSETQRNKGNFPGRFSGRQFSNSRSEMNVSTLELGDSALYLCASSLSRVTDTQYFGPGTRLTVL.

The CDR3 coding sequence is TGTGCCAGCTCACTAAACACCGGGGAGCTGTTTTTT. Residues: CASSLNTGELFF. This chain joins TRBV18 and TRBJ2-2; D gene unclear. The V gene lost 4 bases and the J gene lost 2 bases, with 2 bases spanning the gap. Per the germline V gene, CDR1 is KGHSH and CDR2 is LQKENI. CDR3 length: 12 amino acids. The whole variable domain, remainder taken from reference TRBV18 and TRBJ2-2, is NAGVMQNPRHLVRRRGQEARLRCSPMKGHSHVYWYRQLPEEGLKFMVYLQKENIIDESGMPKERFSAEFPKEGPSILRIQQVVRGDSAAYFCASSLNTGELFFGEGSRLTVL.

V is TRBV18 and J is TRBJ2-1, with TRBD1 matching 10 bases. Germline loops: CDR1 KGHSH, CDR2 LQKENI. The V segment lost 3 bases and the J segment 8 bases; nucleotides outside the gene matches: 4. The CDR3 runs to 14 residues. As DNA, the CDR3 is TGTGCCAGCTCACCGGGACAGGGGAACCATGAGCAGTTCTTC. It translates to CASSPGQGNHEQFF.

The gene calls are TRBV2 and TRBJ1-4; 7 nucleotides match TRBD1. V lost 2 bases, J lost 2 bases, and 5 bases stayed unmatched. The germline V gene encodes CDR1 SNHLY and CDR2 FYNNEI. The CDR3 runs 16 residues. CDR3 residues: CASSEQGTATNEKLFF. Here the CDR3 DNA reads TGTGCCAGCAGTGAACAGGGGACAGCGACTAATGAAAAACTGTTTTTT.

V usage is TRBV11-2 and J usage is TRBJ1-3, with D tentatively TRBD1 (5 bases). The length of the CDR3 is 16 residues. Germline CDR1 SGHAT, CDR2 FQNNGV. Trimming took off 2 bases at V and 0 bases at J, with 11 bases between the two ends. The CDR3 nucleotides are TGTGCCAGCAGCTTAACAGGCTCAAGCTCTGGAAACACCATATATTTT. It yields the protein CASSLTGSSSGNTIYF. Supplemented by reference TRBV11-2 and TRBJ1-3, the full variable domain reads EAGVAQSPRYKIIEKRQSVAFWCNPISGHATLYWYQQILGQGPKLLIQFQNNGVVDDSQLPKDRFSAERLKGVDSTLKIQPAKLEDSAVYLCASSLTGSSSGNTIYFGEGSWLTVV.

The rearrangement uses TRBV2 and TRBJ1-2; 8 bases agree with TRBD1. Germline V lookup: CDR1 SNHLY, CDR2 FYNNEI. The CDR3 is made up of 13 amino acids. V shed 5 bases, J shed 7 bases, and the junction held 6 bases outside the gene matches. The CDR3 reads CASSRQGASGYTF. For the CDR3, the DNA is TGTGCCAGCAGTCGGCAGGGGGCTTCTGGCTACACCTTC.

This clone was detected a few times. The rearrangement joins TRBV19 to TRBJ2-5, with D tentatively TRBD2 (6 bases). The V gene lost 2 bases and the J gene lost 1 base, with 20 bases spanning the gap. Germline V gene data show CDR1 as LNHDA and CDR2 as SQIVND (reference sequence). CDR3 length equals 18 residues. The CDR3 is CASSINQVGGAFQETQYF. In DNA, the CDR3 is TGTGCCAGTAGTATAAACCAGGTCGGAGGGGCTTTCCAAGAGACCCAGTACTTC. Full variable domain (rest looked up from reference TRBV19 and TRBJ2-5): DGGITQSPKYLFRKEGQNVTLSCEQNLNHDAMYWYRQDPGQGLRLIYYSQIVNDFQKGDIAEGYSVSREKKESFPLTVTSAQKNPTAFYLCASSINQVGGAFQETQYFGPGTRLLVL.

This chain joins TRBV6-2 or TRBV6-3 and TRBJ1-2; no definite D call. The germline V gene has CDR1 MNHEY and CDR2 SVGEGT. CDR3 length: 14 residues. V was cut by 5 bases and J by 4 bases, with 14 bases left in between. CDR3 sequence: CASSDGGRIYGYTF. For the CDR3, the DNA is TGTGCCAGCAGTGACGGAGGTAGGATCTATGGCTACACCTTC.

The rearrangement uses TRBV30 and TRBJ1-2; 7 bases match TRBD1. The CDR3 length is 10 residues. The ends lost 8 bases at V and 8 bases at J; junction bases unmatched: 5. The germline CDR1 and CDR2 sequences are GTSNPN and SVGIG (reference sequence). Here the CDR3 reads CAGQDLGYTF. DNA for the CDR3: TGTGCCGGACAGGATTTAGGCTACACCTTC. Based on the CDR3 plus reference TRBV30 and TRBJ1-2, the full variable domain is SQTIHQWPATLVQPVGSPLSLECTVEGTSNPNLYWYRQAAGRGLQLLFYSVGIGQISSEVPQNLSASRPQDRQFILSSKKLLLSDSGFYLCAGQDLGYTFGSGTRLTVV.

The CDR3 loop is CASSLKGGPGELFF. DNA for the CDR3: TGTGCCAGCAGTCTTAAGGGGGGGCCCGGGGAGCTGTTTTTT. This chain connects TRBV6-5 to TRBJ2-2; D is possibly TRBD2 (7 bases). The V end was cut by 5 bases, the J end by 6 bases, with 13 bases between. The CDR3 runs to 14 residues. Germline V gives CDR1 MNHEY, CDR2 SVGAGI.

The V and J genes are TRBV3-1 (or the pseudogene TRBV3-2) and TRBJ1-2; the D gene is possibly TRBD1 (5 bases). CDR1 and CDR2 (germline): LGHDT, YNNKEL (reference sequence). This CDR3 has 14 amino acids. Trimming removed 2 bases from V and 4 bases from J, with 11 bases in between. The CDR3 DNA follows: TGTGCCAGCAGCCAAAATGGGGCGTCCTATGGCTACACCTTC. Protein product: CASSQNGASYGYTF.

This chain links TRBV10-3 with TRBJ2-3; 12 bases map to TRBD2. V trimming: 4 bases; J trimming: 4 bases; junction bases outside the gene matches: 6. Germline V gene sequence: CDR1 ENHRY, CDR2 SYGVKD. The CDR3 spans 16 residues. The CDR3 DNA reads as TGTGCCATCAGTGGTCGACTAGCGGGAGAACCAGATACGCAGTATTTT. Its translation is CAISGRLAGEPDTQYF.

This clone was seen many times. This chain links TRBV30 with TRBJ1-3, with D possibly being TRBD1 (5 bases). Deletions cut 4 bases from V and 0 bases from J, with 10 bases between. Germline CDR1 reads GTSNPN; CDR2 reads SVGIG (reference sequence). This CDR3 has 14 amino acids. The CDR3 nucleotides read TGTGCCTGGACATACGGGGGCTCTGGAAACACCATATATTTT. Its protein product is CAWTYGGSGNTIYF.